This T cell receptor beta chain was documented in a study of chemoradiotherapy in HPV16-positive cancers. Study summary: Functional T-cell assays on a couple of HPV16-positive patients' cells defined candidate HPV-specific clones and common TCR motifs.

Trimming cost V 1 base and J 3 bases, with 17 bases left between them. The CDR3 totals 17 residues. Germline V CDR1 and CDR2: KGHSH, LQKENI. As for this clone: Its target is unknown.

TCRdb keeps only in-frame clones here, not all; method: immunoSEQ multiplex PCR. Of 30,000 to 35,000 clones listed, 86% are singletons. Regarding the study as a whole: Candidate HPV-specific clones and E7-related TCR motifs grew in tumor during treatment. HPV-specific T cells were functionally defined from only two HPV16-positive patients.

V is TRBV18 and J is TRBJ2-3; the D gene is possibly TRBD1 (6 bases). The sequenced sample was blood, obtained from a patient who underwent chemoradiotherapy. The sequence came from a human donor with HPV-associated anogenital cancer. The CDR3 protein is CASSPRRDTIETDTQYF. The CDR3 nucleotides are TGTGCCAGCTCACCACGCAGGGACACCATTGAAACAGATACGCAGTATTTT.